The clone carrying this TCR beta chain was detected only once. Its antigen is unidentified. Healthy bone marrow donors formed the donor group. PCR used 60 Vbeta primers and 13 Jbeta primers. The protocol was immunoSEQ multiplex PCR, while the TCRdb copy is restricted to in-frame clones and leaves out a portion. In the table there are tens of thousands of clones, roughly 80% of which are singletons. The sample belongs to a study of cytomegalovirus exposure and HLA in healthy donors. Study-wide findings and caveats: One cluster of highly shared sequence variants probably arose as a sequencing artifact. Sequences of the TCR beta chain were said to predict the HLA-A and HLA-B alleles of most subjects accurately.

The CDR3 contains 15 residues. The ends lost 0 bases at V and 4 bases at J; junction bases unmatched: 2. Germline assignment: CDR1 SGDLS and CDR2 YYNGEE. V gene TRBV9 combines with J gene TRBJ2-1; TRBD2 matches 9 bases. Sequencing input: PBMCs. The clonotype originates from a woman in her 50s in good health and CMV-seropositive. CDR3 nucleotide sequence: TGTGCCAGCAGCGTAGTTGCGGGAGGGTACAATGAGCAGTTCTTC. Translation: CASSVVAGGYNEQFF.